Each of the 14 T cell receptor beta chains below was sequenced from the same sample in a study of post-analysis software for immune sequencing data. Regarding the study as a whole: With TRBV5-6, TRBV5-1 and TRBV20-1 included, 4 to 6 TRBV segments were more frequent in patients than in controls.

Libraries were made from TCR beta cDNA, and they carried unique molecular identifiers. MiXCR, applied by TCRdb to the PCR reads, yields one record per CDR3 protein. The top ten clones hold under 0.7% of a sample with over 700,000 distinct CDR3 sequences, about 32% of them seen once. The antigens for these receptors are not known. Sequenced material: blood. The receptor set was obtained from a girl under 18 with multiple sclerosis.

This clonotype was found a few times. CDR3 sequence reads: CAITGDRGYEQYF. CDR3 nucleotide sequence: TGTGCCATCACCGGGGACAGGGGCTACGAGCAGTACTTC. The chain employs TRBV2 and TRBJ2-7; 10 bases map to TRBD1. V shed 10 bases and J 3 bases; nucleotides not matched to a gene: 6. The CDR3 spans 13 residues. Germline V gene sequence: CDR1 SNHLY, CDR2 FYNNEI.

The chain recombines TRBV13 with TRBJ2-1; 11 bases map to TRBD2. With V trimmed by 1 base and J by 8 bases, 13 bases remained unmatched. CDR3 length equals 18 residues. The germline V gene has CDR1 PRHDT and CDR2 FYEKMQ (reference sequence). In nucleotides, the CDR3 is TGTGCCAGCAGCTTAGCCCTTACTAGCGGGGGTACCAAGGATGAGCAGTTCTTC. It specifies CASSLALTSGGTKDEQFF. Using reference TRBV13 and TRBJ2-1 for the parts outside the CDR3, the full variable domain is AAGVIQSPRHLIKEKRETATLKCYPIPRHDTVYWYQQGPGQDPQFLISFYEKMQSDKGSIPDRFSAQQFSDYHSELNMSSLELGDSALYFCASSLALTSGGTKDEQFFGPGTRLTVL.

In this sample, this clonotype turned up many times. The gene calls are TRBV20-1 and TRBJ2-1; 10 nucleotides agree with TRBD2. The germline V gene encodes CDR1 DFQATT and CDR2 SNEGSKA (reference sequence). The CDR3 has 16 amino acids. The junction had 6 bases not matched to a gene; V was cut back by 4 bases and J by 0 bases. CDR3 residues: CSAKKREGFSYNEQFF. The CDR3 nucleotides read TGCAGTGCTAAAAAGCGGGAGGGATTCTCCTACAATGAGCAGTTCTTC.

The CDR3 is CASSPRGSGEETQYF. The CDR3 nucleotides read TGTGCCAGCAGTCCTCGAGGTAGCGGCGAAGAGACCCAGTACTTC. The chain has TRBV28 and TRBJ2-5; D perhaps matches TRBD2 (6 bases). Germline V gives CDR1 MDHEN, CDR2 SYDVKM. Trimming took 5 bases from V and 3 from J, leaving 16 bases between them. The CDR3 length is 15 residues.

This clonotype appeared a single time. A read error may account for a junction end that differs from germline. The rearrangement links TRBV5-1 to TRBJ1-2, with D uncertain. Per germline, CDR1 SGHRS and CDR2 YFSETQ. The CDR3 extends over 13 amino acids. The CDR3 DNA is TGCGCCAGCAGCAGCTCCGGGAGGTATGGCCACACCTTC. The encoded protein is CASSSSGRYGHTF.

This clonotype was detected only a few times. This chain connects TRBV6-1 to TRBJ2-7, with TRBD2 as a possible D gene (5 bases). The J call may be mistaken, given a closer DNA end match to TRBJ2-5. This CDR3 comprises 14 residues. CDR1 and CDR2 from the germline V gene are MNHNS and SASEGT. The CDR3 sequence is CASSEFGVGETQYF. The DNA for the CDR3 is TGTGCCAGCAGTGAATTCGGGGTAGGGGAGACCCAGTACTTC.

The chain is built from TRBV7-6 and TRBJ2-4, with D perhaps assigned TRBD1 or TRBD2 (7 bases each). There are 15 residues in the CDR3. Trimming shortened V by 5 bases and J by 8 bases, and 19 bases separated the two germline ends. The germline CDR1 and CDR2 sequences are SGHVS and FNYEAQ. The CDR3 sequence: CASSNEGGGMDIQYF. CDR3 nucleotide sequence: TGTGCCAGCAGCAACGAGGGAGGGGGCATGGACATTCAGTACTTC.

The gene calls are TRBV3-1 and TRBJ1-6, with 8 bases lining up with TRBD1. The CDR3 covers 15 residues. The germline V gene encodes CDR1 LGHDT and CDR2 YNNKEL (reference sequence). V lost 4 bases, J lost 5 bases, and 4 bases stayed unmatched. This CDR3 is CASSRTGPNNSPLHF. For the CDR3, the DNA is TGTGCCAGCAGCCGGACAGGGCCCAATAATTCACCCCTCCACTTT.

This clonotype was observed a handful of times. The CDR3 here is CASSRGLRVDTQYF. The CDR3 DNA sequence: TGTGCCAGCTCCCGGGGACTGCGAGTGGATACGCAGTATTTT. The chain employs TRBV7-2 and TRBJ2-3, with TRBD2 as a possible D gene (6 bases). Germline CDR1 is SGHTA and CDR2 is FQGNSA. V dropped 8 bases and J dropped 6 bases, with 18 bases sitting between them. CDR3 length: 14 amino acids.

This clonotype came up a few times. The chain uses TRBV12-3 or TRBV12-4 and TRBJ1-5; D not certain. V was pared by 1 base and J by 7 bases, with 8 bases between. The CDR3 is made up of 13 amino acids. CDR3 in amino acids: CASSLEGYQPQHF. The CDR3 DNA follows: TGTGCCAGCAGTTTAGAAGGGTACCAGCCCCAGCATTTT.

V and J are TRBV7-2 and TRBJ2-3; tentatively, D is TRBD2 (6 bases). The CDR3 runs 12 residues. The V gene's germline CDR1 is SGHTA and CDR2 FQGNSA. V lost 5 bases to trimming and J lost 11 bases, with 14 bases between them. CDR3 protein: CASSGSGQGQYF. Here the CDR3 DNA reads TGTGCCAGCAGCGGTAGCGGCCAGGGGCAGTATTTT.

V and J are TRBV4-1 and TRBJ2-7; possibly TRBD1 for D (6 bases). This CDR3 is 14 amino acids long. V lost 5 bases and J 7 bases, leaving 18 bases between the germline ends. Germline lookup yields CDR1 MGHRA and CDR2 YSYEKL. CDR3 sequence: CASSNSPLRGEQYF. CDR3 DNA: TGCGCCAGCAGCAACTCGCCGCTCAGGGGTGAGCAGTACTTC.

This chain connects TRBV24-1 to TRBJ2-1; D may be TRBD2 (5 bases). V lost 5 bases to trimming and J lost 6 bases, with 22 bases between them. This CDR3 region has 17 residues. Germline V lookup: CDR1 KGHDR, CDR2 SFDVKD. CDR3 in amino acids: CATSGSGRWPFGNEQFF. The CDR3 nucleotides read TGTGCCACCAGTGGTTCGGGGAGATGGCCCTTTGGCAATGAGCAGTTCTTC.

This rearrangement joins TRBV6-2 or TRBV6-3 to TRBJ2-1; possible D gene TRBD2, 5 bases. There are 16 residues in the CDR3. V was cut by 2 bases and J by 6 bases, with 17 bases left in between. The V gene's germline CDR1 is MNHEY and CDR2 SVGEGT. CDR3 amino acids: CASSYSFRVATNEQFF. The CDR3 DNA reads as TGTGCCAGCAGTTACAGCTTTAGGGTAGCGACCAATGAGCAGTTCTTC.